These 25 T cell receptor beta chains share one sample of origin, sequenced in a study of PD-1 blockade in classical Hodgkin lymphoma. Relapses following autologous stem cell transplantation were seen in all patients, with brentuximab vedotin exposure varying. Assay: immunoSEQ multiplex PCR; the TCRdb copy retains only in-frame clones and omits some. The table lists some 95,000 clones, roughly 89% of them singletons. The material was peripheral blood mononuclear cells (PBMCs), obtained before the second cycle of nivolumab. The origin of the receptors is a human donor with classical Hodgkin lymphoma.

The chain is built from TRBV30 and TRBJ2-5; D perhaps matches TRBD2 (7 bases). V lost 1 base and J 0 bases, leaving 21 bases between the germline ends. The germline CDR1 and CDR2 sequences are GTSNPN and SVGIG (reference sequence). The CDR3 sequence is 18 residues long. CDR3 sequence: CAWSGLGHREGYQETQYF. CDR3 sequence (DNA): TGTGCCTGGAGTGGGTTGGGACACAGGGAGGGGTACCAAGAGACCCAGTACTTC.

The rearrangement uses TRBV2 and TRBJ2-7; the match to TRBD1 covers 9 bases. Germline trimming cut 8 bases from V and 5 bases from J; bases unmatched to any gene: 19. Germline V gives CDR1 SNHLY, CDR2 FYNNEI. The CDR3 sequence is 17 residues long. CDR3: CASEPANPGQGANEQYF. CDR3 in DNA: TGTGCCAGCGAACCAGCTAACCCGGGACAGGGTGCTAACGAGCAGTACTTC.

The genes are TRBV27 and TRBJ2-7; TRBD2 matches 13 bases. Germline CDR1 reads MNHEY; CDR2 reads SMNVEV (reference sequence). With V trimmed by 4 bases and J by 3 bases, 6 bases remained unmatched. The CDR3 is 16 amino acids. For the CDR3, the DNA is TGTGCCAGCAGTTCGCGGACTAGCGGGAGTCTCTACGAGCAGTACTTC. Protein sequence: CASSSRTSGSLYEQYF.

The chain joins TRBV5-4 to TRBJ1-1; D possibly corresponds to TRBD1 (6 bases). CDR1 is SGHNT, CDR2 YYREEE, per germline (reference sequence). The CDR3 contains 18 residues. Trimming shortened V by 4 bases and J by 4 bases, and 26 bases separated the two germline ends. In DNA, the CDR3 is TGTGCCAGCAGCCCTCCACCCGGACAGCCGGAGTCCCTCACTGAAGCTTTCTTT. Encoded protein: CASSPPPGQPESLTEAFF.

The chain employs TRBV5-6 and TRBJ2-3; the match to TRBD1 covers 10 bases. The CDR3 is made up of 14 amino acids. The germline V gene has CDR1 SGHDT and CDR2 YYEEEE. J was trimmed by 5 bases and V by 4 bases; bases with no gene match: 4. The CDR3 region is CASSQTGGQDTQYF. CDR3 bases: TGTGCCAGCAGCCAGACAGGGGGCCAAGATACGCAGTATTTT. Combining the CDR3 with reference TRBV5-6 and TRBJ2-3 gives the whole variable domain DAGVTQSPTHLIKTRGQQVTLRCSPKSGHDTVSWYQQALGQGPQFIFQYYEEEERQRGNFPDRFSGHQFPNYSSELNVNALLLGDSALYLCASSQTGGQDTQYFGPGTRLTVL.

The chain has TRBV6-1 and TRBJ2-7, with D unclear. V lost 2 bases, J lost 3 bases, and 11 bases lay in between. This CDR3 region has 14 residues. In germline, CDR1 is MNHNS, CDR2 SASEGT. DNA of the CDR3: TGTGCCAGCAGTGAACTTAGCCCGTACTACGAGCAGTACTTC. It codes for CASSELSPYYEQYF.

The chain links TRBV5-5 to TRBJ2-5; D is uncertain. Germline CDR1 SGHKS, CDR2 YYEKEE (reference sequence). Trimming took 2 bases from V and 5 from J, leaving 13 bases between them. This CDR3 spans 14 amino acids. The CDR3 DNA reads TGTGCCAGCAGCTTTGAAGGGTTAGGGGAGACCCAGTACTTC. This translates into CASSFEGLGETQYF. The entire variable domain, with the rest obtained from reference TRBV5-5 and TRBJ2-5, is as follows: DAGVTQSPTHLIKTRGQQVTLRCSPISGHKSVSWYQQVLGQGPQFIFQYYEKEERGRGNFPDRFSARQFPNYSSELNVNALLLGDSALYLCASSFEGLGETQYFGPGTRLLVL.

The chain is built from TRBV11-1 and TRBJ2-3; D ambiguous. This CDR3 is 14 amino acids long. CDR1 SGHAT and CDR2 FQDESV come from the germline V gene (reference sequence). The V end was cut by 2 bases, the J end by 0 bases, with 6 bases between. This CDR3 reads CASSLSLSTDTQYF. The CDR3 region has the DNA TGTGCCAGCAGCTTAAGCCTAAGCACAGATACGCAGTATTTT.

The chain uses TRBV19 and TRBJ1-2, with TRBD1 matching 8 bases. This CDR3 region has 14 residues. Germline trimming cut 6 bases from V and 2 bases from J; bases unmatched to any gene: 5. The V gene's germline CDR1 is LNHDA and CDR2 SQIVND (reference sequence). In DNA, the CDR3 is TGTGCCAGTAGCATAACAGGGGGAAACTATGGCTACACCTTC. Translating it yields CASSITGGNYGYTF.

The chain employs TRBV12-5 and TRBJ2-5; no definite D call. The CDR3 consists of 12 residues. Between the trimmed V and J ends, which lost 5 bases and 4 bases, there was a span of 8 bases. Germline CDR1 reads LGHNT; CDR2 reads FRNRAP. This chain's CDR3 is CASGKDTETQYF. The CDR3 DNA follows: TGTGCTAGTGGTAAGGATACAGAGACCCAGTACTTC. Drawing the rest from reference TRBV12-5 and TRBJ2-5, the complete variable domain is DARVTQTPRHKVTEMGQEVTMRCQPILGHNTVFWYRQTMMQGLELLAYFRNRAPLDDSGMPKDRFSAEMPDATLATLKIQPSEPRDSAVYFCASGKDTETQYFGPGTRLLVL.

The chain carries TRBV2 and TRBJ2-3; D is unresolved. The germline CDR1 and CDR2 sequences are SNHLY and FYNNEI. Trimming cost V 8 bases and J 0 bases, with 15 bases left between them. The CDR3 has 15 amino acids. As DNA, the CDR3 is TGTGCCAGCGAAAACCAGCCACTTAGCACAGATACGCAGTATTTT. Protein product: CASENQPLSTDTQYF.

CDR3 in DNA: TGTGCCATCAAGGCTCCGGGGAACACTGAAGCTTTCTTT. Its translation: CAIKAPGNTEAFF. The chain combines TRBV10-3 with TRBJ1-1; the D is unclear. V was pared by 7 bases and J by 1 base, with 10 bases between. CDR3 size: 13 residues. Germline CDR1 ENHRY, CDR2 SYGVKD.

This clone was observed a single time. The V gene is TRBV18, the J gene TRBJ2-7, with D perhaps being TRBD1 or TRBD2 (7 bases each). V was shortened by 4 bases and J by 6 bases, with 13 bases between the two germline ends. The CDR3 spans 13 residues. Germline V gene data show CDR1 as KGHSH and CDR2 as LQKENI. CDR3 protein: CASSLPGGAEQYF. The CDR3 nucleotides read TGTGCCAGCTCACTCCCAGGGGGGGCCGAGCAGTACTTC.

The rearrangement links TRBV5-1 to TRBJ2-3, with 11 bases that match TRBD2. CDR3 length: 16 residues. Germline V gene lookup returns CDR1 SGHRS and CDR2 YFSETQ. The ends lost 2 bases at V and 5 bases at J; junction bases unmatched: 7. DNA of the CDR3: TGCGCCAGCAGCTTAGCGGCTAGCGGGGGGAAAGATACGCAGTATTTT. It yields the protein CASSLAASGGKDTQYF.

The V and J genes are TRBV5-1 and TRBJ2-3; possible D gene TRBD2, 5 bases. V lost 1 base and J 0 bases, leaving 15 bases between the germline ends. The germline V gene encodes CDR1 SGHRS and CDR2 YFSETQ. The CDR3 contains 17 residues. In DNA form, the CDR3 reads TGCGCCAGCAGCTTGCACGTACTAGACACGAGCACAGATACGCAGTATTTT. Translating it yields CASSLHVLDTSTDTQYF.

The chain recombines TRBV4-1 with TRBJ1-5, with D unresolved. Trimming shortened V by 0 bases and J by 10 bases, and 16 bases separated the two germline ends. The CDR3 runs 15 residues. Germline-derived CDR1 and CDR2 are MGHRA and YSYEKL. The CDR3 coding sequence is TGCGCCAGCAGCCAAGAAGGGCACCCTATTGTACCCCAGCATTTT. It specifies CASSQEGHPIVPQHF.

The CDR3 DNA reads TGTGCCAGCAACTGGGACGGGCGAAATCAGCCCCAGCATTTT. It yields the protein CASNWDGRNQPQHF. The genes are TRBV2 and TRBJ1-5; D may be TRBD1 (5 bases). There are 14 residues in the CDR3. CDR1 is SNHLY, CDR2 FYNNEI, per germline. V was pared by 7 bases and J by 4 bases, with 14 bases between.

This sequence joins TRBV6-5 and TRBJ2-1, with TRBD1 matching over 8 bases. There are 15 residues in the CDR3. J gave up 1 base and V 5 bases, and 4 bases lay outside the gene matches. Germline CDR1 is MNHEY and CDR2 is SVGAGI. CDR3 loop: CASSLGQGSYNEQFF. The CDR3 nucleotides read TGTGCCAGCAGTCTCGGACAGGGTTCCTACAATGAGCAGTTCTTC.

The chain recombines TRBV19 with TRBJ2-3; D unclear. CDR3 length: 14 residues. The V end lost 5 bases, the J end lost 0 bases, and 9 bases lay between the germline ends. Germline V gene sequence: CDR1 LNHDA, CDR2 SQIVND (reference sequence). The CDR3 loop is CASSVMWSTDTQYF. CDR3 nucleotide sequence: TGTGCCAGTAGTGTCATGTGGAGCACAGATACGCAGTATTTT.

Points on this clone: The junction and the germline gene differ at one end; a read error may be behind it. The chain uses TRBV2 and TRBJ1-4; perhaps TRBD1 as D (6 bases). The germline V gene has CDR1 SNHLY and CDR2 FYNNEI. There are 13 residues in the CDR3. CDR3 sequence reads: CASSERFGRQEIF. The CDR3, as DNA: TGTGCCAGCAGTGAGCGTTTTGGGAGACAGGAGATTTTT.

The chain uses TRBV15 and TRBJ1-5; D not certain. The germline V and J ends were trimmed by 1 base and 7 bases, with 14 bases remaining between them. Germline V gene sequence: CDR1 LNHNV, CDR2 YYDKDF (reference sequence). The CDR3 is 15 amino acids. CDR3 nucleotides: TGTGCCACCAGCAGAGGCCCAACAAATCTACAGCCCCAGCATTTT. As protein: CATSRGPTNLQPQHF. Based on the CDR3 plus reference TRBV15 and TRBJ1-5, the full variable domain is DAMVIQNPRYQVTQFGKPVTLSCSQTLNHNVMYWYQQKSSQAPKLLFHYYDKDFNNEADTPDNFQSRRPNTSFCFLDIRSPGLGDTAMYLCATSRGPTNLQPQHFGDGTRLSIL.

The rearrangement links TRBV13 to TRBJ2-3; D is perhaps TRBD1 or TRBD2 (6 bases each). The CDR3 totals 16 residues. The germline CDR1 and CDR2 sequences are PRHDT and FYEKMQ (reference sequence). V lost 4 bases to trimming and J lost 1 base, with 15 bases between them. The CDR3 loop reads CASSSTRRGGTDTQYF. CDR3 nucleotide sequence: TGTGCCAGCAGCTCGACTAGGAGGGGGGGCACAGATACGCAGTATTTT. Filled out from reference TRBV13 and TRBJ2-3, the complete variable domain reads AAGVIQSPRHLIKEKRETATLKCYPIPRHDTVYWYQQGPGQDPQFLISFYEKMQSDKGSIPDRFSAQQFSDYHSELNMSSLELGDSALYFCASSSTRRGGTDTQYFGPGTRLTVL.

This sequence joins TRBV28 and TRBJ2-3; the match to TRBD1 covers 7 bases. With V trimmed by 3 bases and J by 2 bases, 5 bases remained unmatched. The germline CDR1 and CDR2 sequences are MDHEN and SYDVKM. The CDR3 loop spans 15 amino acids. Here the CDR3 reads CASSLAGGFTDTQYF. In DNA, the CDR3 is TGTGCCAGCAGTTTGGCAGGGGGTTTCACAGATACGCAGTATTTT.

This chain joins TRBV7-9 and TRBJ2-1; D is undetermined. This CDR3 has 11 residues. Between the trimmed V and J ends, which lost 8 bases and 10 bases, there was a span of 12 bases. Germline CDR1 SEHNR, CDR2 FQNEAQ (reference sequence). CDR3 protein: CASGPLGEQFF. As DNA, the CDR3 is TGTGCCAGCGGACCGCTAGGGGAGCAGTTCTTC.

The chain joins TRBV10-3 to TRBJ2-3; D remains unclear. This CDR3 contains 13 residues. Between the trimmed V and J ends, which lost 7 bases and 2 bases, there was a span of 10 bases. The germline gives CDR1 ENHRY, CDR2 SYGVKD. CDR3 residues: CAINPGNTDTQYF. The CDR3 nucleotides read TGTGCCATCAATCCCGGAAACACAGATACGCAGTATTTT.